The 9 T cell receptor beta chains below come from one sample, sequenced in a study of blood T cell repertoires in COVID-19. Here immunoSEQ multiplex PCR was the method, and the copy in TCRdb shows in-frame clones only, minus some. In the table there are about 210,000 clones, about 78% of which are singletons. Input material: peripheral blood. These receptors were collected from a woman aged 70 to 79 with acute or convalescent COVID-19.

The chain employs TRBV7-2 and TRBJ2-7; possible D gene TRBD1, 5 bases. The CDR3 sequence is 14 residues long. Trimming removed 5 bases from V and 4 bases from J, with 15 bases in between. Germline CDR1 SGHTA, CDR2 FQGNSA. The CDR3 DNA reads TGTGCCAGCAGCGCGCTGACTCAGGGTTACGAGCAGTACTTC. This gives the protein CASSALTQGYEQYF.

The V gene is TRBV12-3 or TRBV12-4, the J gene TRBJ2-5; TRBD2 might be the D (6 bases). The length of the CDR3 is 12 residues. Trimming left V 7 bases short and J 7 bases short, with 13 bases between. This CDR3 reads CASTGTYGTQYF. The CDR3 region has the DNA TGTGCCAGCACCGGGACTTACGGGACCCAGTACTTC.

In DNA form, the CDR3 reads TGTGCCAGCCGCTACTTGGGGGGGCAAATCACCGGGGAGCTGTTTTTT. Translation: CASRYLGGQITGELFF. The genes are TRBV11-2 and TRBJ2-2; TRBD2 might be the D (7 bases). Trimming stripped 8 bases from V and 4 bases from J, with 20 bases between. The CDR3 spans 16 residues. Germline CDR1 SGHAT, CDR2 FQNNGV.

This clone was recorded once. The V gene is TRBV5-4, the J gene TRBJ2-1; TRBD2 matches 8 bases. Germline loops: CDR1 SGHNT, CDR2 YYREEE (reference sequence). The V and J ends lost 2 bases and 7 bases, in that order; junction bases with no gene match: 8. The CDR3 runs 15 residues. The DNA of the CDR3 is TGTGCCAGCAGCTTACCGGGGACTAGAGGTAATGAGCAGTTCTTC. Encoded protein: CASSLPGTRGNEQFF.

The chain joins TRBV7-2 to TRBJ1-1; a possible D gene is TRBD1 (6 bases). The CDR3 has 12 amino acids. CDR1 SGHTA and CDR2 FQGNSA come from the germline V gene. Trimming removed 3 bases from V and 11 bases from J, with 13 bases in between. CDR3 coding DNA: TGTGCCAGCAGCTTGAACAGGGTTGGGGCTTTCTTT. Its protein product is CASSLNRVGAFF.

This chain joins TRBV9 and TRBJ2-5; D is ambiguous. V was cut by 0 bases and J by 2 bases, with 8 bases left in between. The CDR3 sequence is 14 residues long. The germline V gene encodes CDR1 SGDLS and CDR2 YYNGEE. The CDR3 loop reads CASSVGLIQETQYF. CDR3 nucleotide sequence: TGTGCCAGCAGCGTAGGGCTTATACAAGAGACCCAGTACTTC.

This chain's CDR3 is CASSFYSDNQPQHF. CDR3 coding DNA: TGTGCCAGCAGCTTTTACAGTGATAATCAGCCCCAGCATTTT. This chain links TRBV11-3 with TRBJ1-5; no definite D call. The germline gives CDR1 SGHNT, CDR2 YENEEA. The length of the CDR3 is 14 residues. Trimming stripped 3 bases from V and 4 bases from J, with 10 bases between.

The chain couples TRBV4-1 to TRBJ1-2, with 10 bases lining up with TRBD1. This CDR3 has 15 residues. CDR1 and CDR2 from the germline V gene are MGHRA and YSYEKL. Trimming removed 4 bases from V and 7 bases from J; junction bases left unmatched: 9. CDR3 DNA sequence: TGCGCCAGCAGCCGAAGGGACAGGGGCGAATTTGGCTACACCTTC. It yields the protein CASSRRDRGEFGYTF.

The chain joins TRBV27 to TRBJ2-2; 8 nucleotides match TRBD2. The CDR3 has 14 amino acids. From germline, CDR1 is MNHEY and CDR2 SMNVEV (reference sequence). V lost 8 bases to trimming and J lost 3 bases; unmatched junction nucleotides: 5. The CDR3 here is CASAGLAHTGELFF. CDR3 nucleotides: TGTGCCAGCGCAGGACTAGCCCACACCGGGGAGCTGTTTTTT.